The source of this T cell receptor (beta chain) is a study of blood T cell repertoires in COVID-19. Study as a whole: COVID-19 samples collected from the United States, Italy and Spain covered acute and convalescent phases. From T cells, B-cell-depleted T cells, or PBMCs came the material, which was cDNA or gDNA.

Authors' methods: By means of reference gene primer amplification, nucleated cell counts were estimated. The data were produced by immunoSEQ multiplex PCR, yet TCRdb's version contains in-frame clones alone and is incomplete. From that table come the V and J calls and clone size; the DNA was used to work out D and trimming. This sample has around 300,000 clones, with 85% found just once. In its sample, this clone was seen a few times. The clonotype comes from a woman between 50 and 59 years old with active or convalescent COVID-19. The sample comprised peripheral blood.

CDR3 in DNA: TGCAGCGTTGACAGGGGCTCTGGGGCCAACGTCCTGACTTTC. Its translation: CSVDRGSGANVLTF. The rearrangement joins TRBV29-1 to TRBJ2-6; possible D gene TRBD1, 6 bases. The CDR3 consists of 14 residues. Germline V CDR1 and CDR2: SQVTM, ANQGSEA. Trimming stripped 3 bases from V and 0 bases from J, with 6 bases between. Full variable domain (outside the CDR3, taken from reference TRBV29-1 and TRBJ2-6): SAVISQKPSRDICQRGTSLTIQCQVDSQVTMMFWYRQQPGQSLTLIATANQGSEATYESGFVIDKFPISRPNLTFSTLTVSNMSPEDSSIYLCSVDRGSGANVLTFGAGSRLTVL.